This is a list of T cell receptor beta chains from one sample in a study of blood T cell repertoires in COVID-19. The protocol was immunoSEQ multiplex PCR, while the TCRdb copy is restricted to in-frame clones and leaves out a portion. The sample includes tens of thousands of clones, about 82% of them seen just once. Sequenced: peripheral blood. The receptor source for this set is a man between 65 and 85 years old with acute or convalescent COVID-19. Each CDR3 is given with its conserved first and last residue. D genes are given only for firm matches. Clone sizes are given selectively: once, few, many, or a class where the clone is expanded.

clone size,D gene,J gene,V gene,CDR3 protein,CDR3 DNA
-,TRBD2,TRBJ2-1,TRBV6-5,CASRSSGTSYNEQFF,TGTGCCAGCCGCTCTAGCGGCACCTCCTACAATGAGCAGTTCTTC
once,TRBD1,TRBJ2-1,TRBV5-1,CASSPLMAGGLHNEQFF,TGCGCCAGCAGCCCCTTGATGGCAGGGGGTTTACACAATGAGCAGTTCTTC
-,TRBD1,TRBJ1-1,TRBV23-1,CASSQKATGGVGEAFF,TGCGCCAGCAGTCAAAAGGCCACAGGGGGCGTCGGTGAAGCTTTCTTT
-,-,TRBJ2-5,TRBV18,CASSPPVRETQYF,TGTGCCAGCTCACCTCCCGTTCGGGAGACCCAGTACTTC
once,-,TRBJ1-6,TRBV12-5,CASGLVGGNSPLHF,TGTGCTAGTGGTTTGGTAGGGGGTAATTCACCCCTCCACTTT
-,-,TRBJ2-7,TRBV5-1,CASRWSRGRLTEQYF,TGCGCCAGCAGGTGGTCCAGAGGGCGGTTGACAGAGCAGTACTTC
-,-,TRBJ1-1,TRBV9,CASSVGWATEAFF,TGTGCCAGCAGCGTAGGATGGGCGACTGAAGCTTTCTTT
-,TRBD2,TRBJ2-1,TRBV3-1/TRBV3-2,CASSPTSGDEGEQFF,TGTGCCAGCAGCCCGACTAGCGGGGATGAGGGTGAGCAGTTCTTC
few,-,TRBJ1-5,TRBV19,CASSPNLLNQPQHF,TGTGCCAGTAGTCCTAATCTACTCAATCAGCCCCAGCATTTT
-,-,TRBJ2-4,TRBV5-6,CASSLDIAKNIQYF,TGTGCCAGCAGCTTGGACATAGCCAAAAACATTCAGTACTTC
-,TRBD1,TRBJ1-4,TRBV5-1,CASSLGDRNEKLFF,TGCGCCAGCAGCTTGGGGGACAGGAATGAAAAACTGTTTTTT
-,TRBD1,TRBJ2-7,TRBV15,CATSRGGQGARNEQYF,TGTGCCACCAGCAGAGGGGGACAGGGGGCGCGTAACGAGCAGTACTTC
-,-,TRBJ2-3,TRBV24-1,CATRDSGGTDTQYF,TGTGCCACTCGGGACTCCGGGGGAACAGATACGCAGTATTTT
-,TRBD1,TRBJ2-1,TRBV6-6,CASSQPRTGNSYNEQFF,TGTGCCAGCAGTCAGCCCCGGACAGGAAACTCCTACAATGAGCAGTTCTTC
once,TRBD1,TRBJ2-7,TRBV12-5,CASGLAPGTGITYEQYF,TGTGCTAGTGGTTTGGCCCCCGGGACAGGGATCACCTACGAGCAGTACTTC
-,TRBD1,TRBJ2-5,TRBV9,CASSVTGGRGETQYF,TGTGCCAGCAGCGTCACAGGGGGCCGTGGAGAGACCCAGTACTTC
-,TRBD1,TRBJ2-2,TRBV5-1,CASSTKSRGRGTGELFF,TGCGCCAGCAGCACCAAATCCAGGGGGCGAGGCACCGGGGAGCTGTTTTTT
-,-,TRBJ1-3,TRBV21-1,CASSIHQGANSGNTIYF,TGTGCCAGCAGCATACATCAGGGGGCGAACTCTGGAAACACCATATATTTT
-,-,TRBJ1-1,TRBV15,CATSRGGLPATEAFF,TGTGCCACCAGCAGAGGCGGGTTACCCGCCACTGAAGCTTTCTTT
once,TRBD1,TRBJ1-2,TRBV5-1,CASSLLTGDYGYTF,TGCGCCAGCAGCCTCCTGACAGGGGACTATGGCTACACCTTC
-,TRBD2,TRBJ2-1,TRBV7-6,CASSLASGGAYNEQFF,TGTGCCAGCAGCTTAGCAAGCGGGGGGGCCTACAATGAGCAGTTCTTC
-,-,TRBJ1-1,TRBV19,CASSITRHLNTEAFF,TGTGCCAGTAGTATCACCCGACACCTGAACACTGAAGCTTTCTTT
-,-,TRBJ2-2,TRBV20-1,CSASPRAGRTGELFF,TGCAGTGCTAGTCCTCGGGCAGGGCGGACCGGGGAGCTGTTTTTT
-,-,TRBJ1-1,TRBV5-1,CASSLNDQRDTEAFF,TGCGCCAGCAGCTTAAATGACCAGAGGGACACTGAAGCTTTCTTT